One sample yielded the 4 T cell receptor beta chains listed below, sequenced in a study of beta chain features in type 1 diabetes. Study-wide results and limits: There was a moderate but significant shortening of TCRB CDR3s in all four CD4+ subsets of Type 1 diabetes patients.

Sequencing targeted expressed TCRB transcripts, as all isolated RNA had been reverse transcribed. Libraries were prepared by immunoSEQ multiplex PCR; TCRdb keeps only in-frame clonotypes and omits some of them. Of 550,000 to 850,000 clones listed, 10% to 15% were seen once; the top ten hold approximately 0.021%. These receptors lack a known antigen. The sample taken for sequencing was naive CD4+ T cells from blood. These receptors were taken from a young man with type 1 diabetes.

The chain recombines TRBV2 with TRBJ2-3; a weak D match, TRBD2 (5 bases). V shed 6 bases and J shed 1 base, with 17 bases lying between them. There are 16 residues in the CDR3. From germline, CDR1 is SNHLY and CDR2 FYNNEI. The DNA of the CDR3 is TGTGCCAGCAGGCGGCTCACTAGTGGGGGCACAGATACGCAGTATTTT. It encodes CASRRLTSGGTDTQYF.

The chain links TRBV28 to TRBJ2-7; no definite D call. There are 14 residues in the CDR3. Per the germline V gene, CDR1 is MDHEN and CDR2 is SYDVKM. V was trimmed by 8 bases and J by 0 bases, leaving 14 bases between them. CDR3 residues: CASGQDQTSYEQYF. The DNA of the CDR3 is TGTGCCAGCGGTCAGGACCAAACCTCCTACGAGCAGTACTTC.

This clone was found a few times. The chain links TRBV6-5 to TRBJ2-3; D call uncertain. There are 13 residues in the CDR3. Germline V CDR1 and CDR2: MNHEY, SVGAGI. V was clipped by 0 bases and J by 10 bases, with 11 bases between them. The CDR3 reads CASSYSPIMPQYF. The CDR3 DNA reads TGTGCCAGCAGTTACTCGCCCATAATGCCGCAGTATTTT.

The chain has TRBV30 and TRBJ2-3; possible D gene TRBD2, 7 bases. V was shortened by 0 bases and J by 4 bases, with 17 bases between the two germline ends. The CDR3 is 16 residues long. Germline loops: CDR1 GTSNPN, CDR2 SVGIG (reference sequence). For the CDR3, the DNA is TGTGCCTGGAGTGTAAAGGGGAGGGGGGCGGCAGATACGCAGTATTTT. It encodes CAWSVKGRGAADTQYF.